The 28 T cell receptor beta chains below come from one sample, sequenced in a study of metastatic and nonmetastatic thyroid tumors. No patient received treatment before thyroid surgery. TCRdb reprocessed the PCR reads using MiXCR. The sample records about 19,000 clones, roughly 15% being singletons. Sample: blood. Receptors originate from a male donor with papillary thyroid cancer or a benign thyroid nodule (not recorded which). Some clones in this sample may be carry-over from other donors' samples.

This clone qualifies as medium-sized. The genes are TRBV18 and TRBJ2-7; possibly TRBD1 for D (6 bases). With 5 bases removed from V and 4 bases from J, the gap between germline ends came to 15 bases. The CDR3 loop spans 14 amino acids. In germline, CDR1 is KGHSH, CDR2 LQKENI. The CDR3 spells CASSYGTPNYEQYF. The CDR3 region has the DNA TGTGCCAGCTCATACGGGACACCGAATTACGAGCAGTACTTC. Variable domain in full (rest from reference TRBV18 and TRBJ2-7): NAGVMQNPRHLVRRRGQEARLRCSPMKGHSHVYWYRQLPEEGLKFMVYLQKENIIDESGMPKERFSAEFPKEGPSILRIQQVVRGDSAAYFCASSYGTPNYEQYFGPGTRLTVT.

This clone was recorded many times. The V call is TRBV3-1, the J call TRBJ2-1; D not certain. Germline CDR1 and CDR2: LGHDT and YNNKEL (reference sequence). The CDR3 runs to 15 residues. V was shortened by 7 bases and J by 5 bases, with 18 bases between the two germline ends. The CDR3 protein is CASTRGLLKDNEQFF. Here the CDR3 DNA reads TGTGCCAGCACCCGTGGGCTCCTTAAGGACAATGAGCAGTTCTTC.

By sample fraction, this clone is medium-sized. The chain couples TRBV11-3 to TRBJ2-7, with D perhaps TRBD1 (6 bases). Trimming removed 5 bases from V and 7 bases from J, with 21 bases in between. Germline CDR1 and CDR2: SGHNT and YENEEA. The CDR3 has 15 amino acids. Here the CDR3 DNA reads TGTGCCAGCAGCCAGAGTGGGACCAAAGGGGGTGAGCAGTACTTC. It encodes CASSQSGTKGGEQYF.

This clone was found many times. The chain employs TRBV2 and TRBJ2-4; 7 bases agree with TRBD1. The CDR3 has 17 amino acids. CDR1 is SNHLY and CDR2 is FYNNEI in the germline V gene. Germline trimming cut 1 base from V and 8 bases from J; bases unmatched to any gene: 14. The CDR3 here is CASSEDRTGARGDIQYF. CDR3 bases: TGTGCCAGCAGTGAAGATCGAACAGGGGCCCGAGGAGACATTCAGTACTTC. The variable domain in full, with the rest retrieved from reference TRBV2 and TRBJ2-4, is EPEVTQTPSHQVTQMGQEVILRCVPISNHLYFYWYRQILGQKVEFLVSFYNNEISEKSEIFDDQFSVERPDGSNFTLKIRSTKLEDSAMYFCASSEDRTGARGDIQYFGAGTRLSVL.

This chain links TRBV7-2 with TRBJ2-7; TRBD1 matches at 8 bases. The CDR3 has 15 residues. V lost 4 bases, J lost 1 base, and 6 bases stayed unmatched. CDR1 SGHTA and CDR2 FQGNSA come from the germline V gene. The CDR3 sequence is CASSYRDRLSYEQYF. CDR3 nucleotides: TGTGCCAGCAGCTACCGGGACAGGCTATCCTACGAGCAGTACTTC. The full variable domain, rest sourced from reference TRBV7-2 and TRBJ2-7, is GAGVSQSPSNKVTEKGKDVELRCDPISGHTALYWYRQSLGQGLEFLIYFQGNSAPDKSGLPSDRFSAERTGGSVSTLTIQRTQQEDSAVYLCASSYRDRLSYEQYFGPGTRLTVT.

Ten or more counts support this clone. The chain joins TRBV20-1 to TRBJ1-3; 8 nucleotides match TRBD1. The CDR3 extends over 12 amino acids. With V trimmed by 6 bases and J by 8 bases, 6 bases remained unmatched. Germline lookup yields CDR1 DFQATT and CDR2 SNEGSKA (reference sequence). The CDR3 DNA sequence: TGCAGTGCCCGAGTACAGGGGGACACCATATATTTT. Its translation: CSARVQGDTIYF.

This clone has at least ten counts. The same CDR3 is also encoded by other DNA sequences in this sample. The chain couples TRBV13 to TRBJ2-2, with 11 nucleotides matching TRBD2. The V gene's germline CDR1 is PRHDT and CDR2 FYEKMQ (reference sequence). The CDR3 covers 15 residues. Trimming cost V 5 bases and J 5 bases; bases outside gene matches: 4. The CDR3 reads CASSNSGRVTGELFF. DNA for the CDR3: TGTGCCAGCAGCAATAGCGGGAGGGTTACCGGGGAGCTGTTTTTT.

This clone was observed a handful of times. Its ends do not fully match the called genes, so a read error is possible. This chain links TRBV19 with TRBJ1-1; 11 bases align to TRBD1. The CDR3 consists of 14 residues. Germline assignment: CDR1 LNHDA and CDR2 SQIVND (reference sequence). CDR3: CASRDRGLIAEALF. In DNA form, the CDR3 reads TGTGCCAGTAGGGACAGGGGGCTTATAGCTGAAGCTCTCTTT.

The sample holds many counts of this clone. The CDR3 here is CASSRQGGELFF. The CDR3 DNA sequence: TGTGCCAGCAGTCGACAGGGCGGGGAGCTGTTTTTT. The chain combines TRBV12-3 or TRBV12-4 with TRBJ2-2, with 7 bases that match TRBD1. CDR3 length: 12 amino acids. Trimming cost V 5 bases and J 7 bases; bases outside gene matches: 1.

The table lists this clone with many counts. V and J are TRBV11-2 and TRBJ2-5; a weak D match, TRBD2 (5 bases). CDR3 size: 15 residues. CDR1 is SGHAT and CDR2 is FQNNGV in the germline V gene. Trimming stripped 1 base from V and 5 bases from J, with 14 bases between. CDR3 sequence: CASSLGSGFSETQYF. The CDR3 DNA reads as TGTGCCAGCAGCTTAGGTTCGGGGTTCAGCGAGACCCAGTACTTC.

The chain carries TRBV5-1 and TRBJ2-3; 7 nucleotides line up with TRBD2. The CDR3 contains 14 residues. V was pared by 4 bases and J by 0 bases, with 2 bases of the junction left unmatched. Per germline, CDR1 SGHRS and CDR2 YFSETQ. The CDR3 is CASSLADSTDTQYF. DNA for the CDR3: TGCGCCAGCAGCCTAGCGGATAGCACAGATACGCAGTATTTT.

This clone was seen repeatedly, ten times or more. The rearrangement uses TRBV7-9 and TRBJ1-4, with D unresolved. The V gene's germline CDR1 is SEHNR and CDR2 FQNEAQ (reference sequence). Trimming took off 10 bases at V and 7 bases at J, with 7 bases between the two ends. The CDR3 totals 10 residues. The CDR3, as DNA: TGTGCCATCTCGTCTGAAAAACTGTTTTTT. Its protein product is CAISSEKLFF.

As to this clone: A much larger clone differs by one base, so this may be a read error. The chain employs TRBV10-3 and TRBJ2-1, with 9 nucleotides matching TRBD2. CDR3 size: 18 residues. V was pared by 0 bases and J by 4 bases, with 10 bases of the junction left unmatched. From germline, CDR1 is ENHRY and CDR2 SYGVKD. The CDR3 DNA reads TGTGCCATCAGTGAGTCTGAGACTAGCGGAAAGTTTTACAATGAGCAGTTCTTC. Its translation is CAISESETSGKFYNEQFF.

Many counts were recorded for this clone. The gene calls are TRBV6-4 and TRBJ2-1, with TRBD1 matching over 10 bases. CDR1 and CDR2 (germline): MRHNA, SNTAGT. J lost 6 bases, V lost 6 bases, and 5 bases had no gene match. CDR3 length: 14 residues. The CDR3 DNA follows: TGTGCCAGCAGCGCCGGGACAGGGGTCAATGAGCAGTTCTTC. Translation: CASSAGTGVNEQFF.

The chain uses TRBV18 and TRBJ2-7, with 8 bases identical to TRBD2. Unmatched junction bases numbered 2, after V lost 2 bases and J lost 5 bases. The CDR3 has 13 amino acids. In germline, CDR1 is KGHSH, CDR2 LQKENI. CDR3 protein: CASSPRAGDEQYF. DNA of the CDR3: TGTGCCAGCTCACCAAGAGCGGGAGACGAGCAGTACTTC.

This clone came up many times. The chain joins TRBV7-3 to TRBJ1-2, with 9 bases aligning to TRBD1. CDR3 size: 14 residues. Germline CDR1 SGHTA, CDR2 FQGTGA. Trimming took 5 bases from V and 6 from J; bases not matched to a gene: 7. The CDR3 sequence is CASSLNRGRDGYTF. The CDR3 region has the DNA TGTGCCAGCAGCCTGAACAGGGGGCGGGATGGCTACACCTTC.

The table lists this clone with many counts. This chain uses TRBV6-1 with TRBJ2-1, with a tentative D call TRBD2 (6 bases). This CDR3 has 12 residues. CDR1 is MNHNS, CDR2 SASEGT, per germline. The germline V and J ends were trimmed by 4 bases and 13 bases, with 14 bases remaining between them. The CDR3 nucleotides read TGTGCCAGCAGTGTAAGTAGGGACTCCCAGTTCTTC. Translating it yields CASSVSRDSQFF.

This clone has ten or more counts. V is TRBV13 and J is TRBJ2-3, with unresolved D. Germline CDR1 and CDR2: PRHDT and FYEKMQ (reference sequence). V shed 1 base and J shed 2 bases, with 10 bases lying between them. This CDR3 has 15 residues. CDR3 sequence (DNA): TGTGCCAGCAGCTTAGACAGAAGACTCACAGATACGCAGTATTTT. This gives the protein CASSLDRRLTDTQYF.

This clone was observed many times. The CDR3 spells CASSDRTGGTDTQYF. CDR3 nucleotide sequence: TGTGCCAGCAGTGACCGGACAGGAGGGACAGATACGCAGTATTTT. The chain recombines TRBV6-4 with TRBJ2-3; D might be TRBD1 (7 bases). The CDR3 is made up of 15 amino acids. Per germline, CDR1 MRHNA and CDR2 SNTAGT. Trimming removed 2 bases at V and 3 bases at J, with 12 bases between.

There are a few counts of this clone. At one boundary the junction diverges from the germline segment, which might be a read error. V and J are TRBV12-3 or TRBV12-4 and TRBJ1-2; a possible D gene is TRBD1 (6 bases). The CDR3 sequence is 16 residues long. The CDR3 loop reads CASSLVGGAPSYGYAF. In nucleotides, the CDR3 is TGTGCCAGCAGTTTGGTGGGGGGGGCGCCGAGCTATGGCTACGCCTTC.

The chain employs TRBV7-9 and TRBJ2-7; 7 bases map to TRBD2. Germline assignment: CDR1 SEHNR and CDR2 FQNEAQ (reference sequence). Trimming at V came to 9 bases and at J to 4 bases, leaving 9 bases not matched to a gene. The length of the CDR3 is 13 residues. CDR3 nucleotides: TGTGCCAGTAGCCCCGGACTAGTATACGAGCAGTACTTC. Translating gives CASSPGLVYEQYF.

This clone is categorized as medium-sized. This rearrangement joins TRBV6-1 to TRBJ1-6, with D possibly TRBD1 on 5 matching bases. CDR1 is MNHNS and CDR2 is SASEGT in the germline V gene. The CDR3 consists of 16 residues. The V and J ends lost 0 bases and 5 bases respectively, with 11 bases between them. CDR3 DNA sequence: TGTGCCAGCAGTGAAGCGCGGGGGATCAATAATTCACCCCTCCACTTT. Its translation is CASSEARGINNSPLHF.

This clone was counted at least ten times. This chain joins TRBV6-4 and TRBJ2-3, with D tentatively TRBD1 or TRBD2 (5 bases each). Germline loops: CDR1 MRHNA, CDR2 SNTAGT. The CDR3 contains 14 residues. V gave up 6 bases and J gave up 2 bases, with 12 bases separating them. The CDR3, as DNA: TGTGCCAGCAGCGGTGGGGACGACACAGATACGCAGTATTTT. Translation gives CASSGGDDTDTQYF.

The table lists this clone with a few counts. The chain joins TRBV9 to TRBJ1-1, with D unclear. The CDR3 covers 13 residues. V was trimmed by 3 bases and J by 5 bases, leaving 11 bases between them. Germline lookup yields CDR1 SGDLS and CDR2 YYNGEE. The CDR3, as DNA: TGTGCCAGCAGCGAATTTTTGAGGACTGAAGCTTTCTTT. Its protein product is CASSEFLRTEAFF.

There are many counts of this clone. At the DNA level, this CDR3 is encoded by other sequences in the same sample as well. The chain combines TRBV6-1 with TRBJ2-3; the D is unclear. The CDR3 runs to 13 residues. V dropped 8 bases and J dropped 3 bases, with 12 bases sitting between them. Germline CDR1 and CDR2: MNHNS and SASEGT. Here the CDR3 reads CASRRQETDTQYF. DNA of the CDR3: TGTGCCAGCCGTCGGCAGGAAACAGATACGCAGTATTTT.

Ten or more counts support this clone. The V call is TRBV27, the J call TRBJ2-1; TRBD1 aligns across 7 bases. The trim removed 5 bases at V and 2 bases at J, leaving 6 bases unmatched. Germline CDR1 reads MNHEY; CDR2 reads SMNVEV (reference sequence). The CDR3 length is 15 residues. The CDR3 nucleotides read TGTGCCAGCAGTGCCACAGGGGATACCTACAATGAGCAGTTCTTC. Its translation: CASSATGDTYNEQFF.

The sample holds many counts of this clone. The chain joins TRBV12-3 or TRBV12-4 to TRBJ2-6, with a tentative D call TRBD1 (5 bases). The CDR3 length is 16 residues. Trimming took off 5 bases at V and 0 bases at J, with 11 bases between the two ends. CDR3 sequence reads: CASSPQRGSGANVLTF. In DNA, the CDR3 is TGTGCCAGCAGTCCCCAAAGGGGCTCTGGGGCCAACGTCCTGACTTTC.

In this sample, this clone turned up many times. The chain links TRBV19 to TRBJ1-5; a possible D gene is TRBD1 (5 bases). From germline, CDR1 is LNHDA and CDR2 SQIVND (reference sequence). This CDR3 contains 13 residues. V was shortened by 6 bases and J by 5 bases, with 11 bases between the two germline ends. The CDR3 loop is CASSRQRYQPQHF. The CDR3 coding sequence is TGTGCCAGTAGCCGACAGCGGTATCAGCCCCAGCATTTT.